This TCR beta chain was identified during a study of shared clonotypes between healthy human individuals. Replicate sorted-subset PCRs were loaded with approximately 190 ng DNA, 30,000 or so T cell genomes. Some clones are missing from TCRdb's copy, which holds only in-frame ones; the method was immunoSEQ multiplex PCR. The data hold approximately 2.1 million clones, with about 92% observed a single time. This CDR3 has 15 residues. The TCR originated in a man aged 18 to 29 in good health. Some clones in this sample may be carry-over from other donors' samples. The V gene is TRBV21-1, the J gene TRBJ1-4; the table assigns TRBD1, which was not confirmed against the DNA. TRBV21-1 is listed as a pseudogene. The sample was naive CD4+ T cells from PBMCs. Subset reported: CD45RA+ positively selected. The CDR3 loop reads CASTRGDRGLFSLFF. The CDR3, as DNA: TGTGCCAGCACTCGGGGGGACAGGGGGCTCTTTAGCCTGTTTTTT.